This T cell receptor beta chain was sequenced in a study of blood T cell repertoires in COVID-19. Study context: Some COVID-19 samples were acute and others convalescent; all came from the United States, Italy and Spain. PBMCs, B-cell-depleted T cells, or T cells were the source of the cDNA or gDNA that made up the material.

Measured with immunoSEQ multiplex PCR; TCRdb has only the in-frame clones, and not every one. The repertoire consists of under 200,000 clones, with about 87% occurring once and the leading ten covering 25% to 30%. Germline values: CDR1 MGHRA, CDR2 YSYEKL. V was pared by 3 bases and J by 3 bases, with 5 bases of the junction left unmatched. The CDR3 is 15 residues long. The sequenced sample was peripheral blood. The sequence was collected from a man aged 55-75 years with acute or convalescent COVID-19. The genes are TRBV4-1 and TRBJ2-7; 10 nucleotides line up with TRBD1. DNA for the CDR3: TGCGCCAGCAGCCAGGCGGGGACAGGGGTCTACGAGCAGTACTTC. The encoded protein is CASSQAGTGVYEQYF.